The clone carrying this T cell receptor (beta chain) came up a few times. This specimen comes from a study of T cell repertoires in cytomegalovirus infection. Each CDR3 protein is one row after TCRdb ran MiXCR on the reads. The sample has nearly 450,000 distinct CDR3 sequences; 30% to 40% are singletons. Per the germline V gene, CDR1 is LGHNA and CDR2 is YSLEER. This CDR3 comprises 16 residues. V lost 0 bases and J 0 bases, leaving 11 bases between the germline ends. The chain recombines TRBV4-3 with TRBJ1-2, with a possible D match to TRBD1 (6 bases). Sequenced sample: PBMCs. This clonotype originated in a human donor in good health (CMV status not recorded). Some clones in this sample may be carry-over from other donors' samples. Here the CDR3 reads CASSQDSDSSNYGYTF. The CDR3 DNA reads as TGCGCCAGCAGCCAAGATTCGGACAGTTCTAACTATGGCTACACCTTC.